Detailed here is one T cell receptor (beta chain). Its antigen is currently unknown. This record belongs to a study of cytomegalovirus exposure and HLA in healthy donors. Study-level background: Later, an analysis reported that the 130 or so validation repertoires had used the same platform as the approximately 630 first-cohort repertoires.

Here immunoSEQ multiplex PCR was the method, and the copy in TCRdb shows in-frame clones only, minus some. Found here are about 82,000 clones, 90% to 95% of them singletons; the top ten hold roughly 0.65%. The V gene's germline CDR1 is SGHTA and CDR2 FQGNSA. V lost 3 bases, J lost 3 bases, and 5 bases stayed unmatched. The CDR3 has 15 residues. Study results and caveats: Reports described diagnosis of cytomegalovirus status by the classifier as highly specific and sensitive.

The material sequenced was PBMCs. This clonotype originated in a man aged 18 to 29 in good health and CMV-seronegative. The gene calls are TRBV7-2 and TRBJ1-5, with 7 positions matching TRBD1. The CDR3 reads CASSFMTGNNQPQHF. The CDR3 DNA follows: TGTGCCAGCAGCTTTATGACAGGGAACAATCAGCCCCAGCATTTT. Variable domain in full (rest from reference TRBV7-2 and TRBJ1-5): GAGVSQSPSNKVTEKGKDVELRCDPISGHTALYWYRQSLGQGLEFLIYFQGNSAPDKSGLPSDRFSAERTGGSVSTLTIQRTQQEDSAVYLCASSFMTGNNQPQHFGDGTRLSIL.